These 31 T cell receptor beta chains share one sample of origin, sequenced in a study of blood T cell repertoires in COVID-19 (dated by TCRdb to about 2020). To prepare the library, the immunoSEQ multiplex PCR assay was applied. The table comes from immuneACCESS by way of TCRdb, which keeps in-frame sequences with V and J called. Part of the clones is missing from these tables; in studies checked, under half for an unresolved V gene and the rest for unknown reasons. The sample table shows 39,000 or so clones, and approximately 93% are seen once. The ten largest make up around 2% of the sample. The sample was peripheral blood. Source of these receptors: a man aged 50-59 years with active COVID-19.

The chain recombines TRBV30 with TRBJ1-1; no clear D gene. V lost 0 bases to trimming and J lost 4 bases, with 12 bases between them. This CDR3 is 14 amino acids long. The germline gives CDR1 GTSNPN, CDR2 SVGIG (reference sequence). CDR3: CAWSVSPFSTEAFF. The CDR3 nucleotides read TGTGCCTGGAGTGTTAGTCCCTTTAGCACTGAAGCTTTCTTT.

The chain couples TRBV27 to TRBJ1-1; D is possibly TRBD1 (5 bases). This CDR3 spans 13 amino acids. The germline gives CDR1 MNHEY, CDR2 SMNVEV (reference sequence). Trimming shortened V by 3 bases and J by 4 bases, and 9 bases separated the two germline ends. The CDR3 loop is CASSLGGITEAFF. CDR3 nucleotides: TGTGCCAGCAGTTTGGGGGGGATCACTGAAGCTTTCTTT.

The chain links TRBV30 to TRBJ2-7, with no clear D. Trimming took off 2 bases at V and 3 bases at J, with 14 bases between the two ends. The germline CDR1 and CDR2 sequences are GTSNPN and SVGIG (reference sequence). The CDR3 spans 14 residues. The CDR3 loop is CAWSPGVRGYEQYF. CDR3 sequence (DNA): TGTGCCTGGAGTCCCGGCGTGAGAGGCTACGAGCAGTACTTC.

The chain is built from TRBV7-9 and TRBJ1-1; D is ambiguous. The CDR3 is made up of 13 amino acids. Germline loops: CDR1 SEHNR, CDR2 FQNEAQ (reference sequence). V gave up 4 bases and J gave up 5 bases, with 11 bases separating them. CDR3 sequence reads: CASSYRSGTEAFF. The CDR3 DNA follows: TGTGCCAGCAGCTATCGTTCAGGAACTGAAGCTTTCTTT.

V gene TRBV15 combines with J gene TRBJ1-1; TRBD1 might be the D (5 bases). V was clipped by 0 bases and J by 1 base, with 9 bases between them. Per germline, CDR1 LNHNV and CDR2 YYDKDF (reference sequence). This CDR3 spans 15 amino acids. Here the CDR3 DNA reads TGTGCCACCAGCAGAGATTTGGGGGGGAACACTGAAGCTTTCTTT. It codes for CATSRDLGGNTEAFF.

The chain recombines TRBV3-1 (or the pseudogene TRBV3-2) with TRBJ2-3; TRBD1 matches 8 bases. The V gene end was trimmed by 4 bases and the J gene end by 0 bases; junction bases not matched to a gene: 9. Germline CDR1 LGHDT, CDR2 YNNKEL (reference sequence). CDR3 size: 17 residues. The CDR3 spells CASSPKTTGGSTDTQYF. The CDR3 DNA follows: TGTGCCAGCAGCCCGAAGACTACAGGGGGGAGCACAGATACGCAGTATTTT.

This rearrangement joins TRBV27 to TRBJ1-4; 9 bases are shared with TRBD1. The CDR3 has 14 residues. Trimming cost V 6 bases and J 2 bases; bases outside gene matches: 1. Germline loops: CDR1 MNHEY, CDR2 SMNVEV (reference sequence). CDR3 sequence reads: CASRGQGTNEKLFF. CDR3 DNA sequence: TGTGCCAGCAGGGGACAGGGTACTAATGAAAAACTGTTTTTT. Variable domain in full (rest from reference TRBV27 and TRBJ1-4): EAQVTQNPRYLITVTGKKLTVTCSQNMNHEYMSWYRQDPGLGLRQIYYSMNVEVTDKGDVPEGYKVSRKEKRNFPLILESPSPNQTSLYFCASRGQGTNEKLFFGSGTQLSVL.

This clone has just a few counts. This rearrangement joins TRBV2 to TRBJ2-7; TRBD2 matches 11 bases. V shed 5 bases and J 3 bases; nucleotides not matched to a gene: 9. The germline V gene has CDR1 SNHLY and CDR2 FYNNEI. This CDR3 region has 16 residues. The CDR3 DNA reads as TGTGCCAGCAGTCACCCCTTAGCGGGAGGGGGCTACGAGCAGTACTTC. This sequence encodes CASSHPLAGGGYEQYF. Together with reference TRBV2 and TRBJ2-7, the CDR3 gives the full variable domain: EPEVTQTPSHQVTQMGQEVILRCVPISNHLYFYWYRQILGQKVEFLVSFYNNEISEKSEIFDDQFSVERPDGSNFTLKIRSTKLEDSAMYFCASSHPLAGGGYEQYFGPGTRLTVT.

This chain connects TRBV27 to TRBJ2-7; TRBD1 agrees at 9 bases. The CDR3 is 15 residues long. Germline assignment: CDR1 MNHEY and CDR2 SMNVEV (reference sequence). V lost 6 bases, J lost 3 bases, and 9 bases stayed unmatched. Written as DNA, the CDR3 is TGTGCCAGCAGACACGGACAGGGGTATCTCTACGAGCAGTACTTC. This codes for CASRHGQGYLYEQYF.

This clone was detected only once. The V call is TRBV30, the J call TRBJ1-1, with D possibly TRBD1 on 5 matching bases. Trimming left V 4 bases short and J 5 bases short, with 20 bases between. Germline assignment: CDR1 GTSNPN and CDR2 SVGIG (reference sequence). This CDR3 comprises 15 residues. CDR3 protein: CAWNSGMAGGTEAFF. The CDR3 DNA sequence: TGTGCCTGGAACAGTGGAATGGCGGGGGGAACTGAAGCTTTCTTT. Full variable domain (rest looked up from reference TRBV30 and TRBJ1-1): SQTIHQWPATLVQPVGSPLSLECTVEGTSNPNLYWYRQAAGRGLQLLFYSVGIGQISSEVPQNLSASRPQDRQFILSSKKLLLSDSGFYLCAWNSGMAGGTEAFFGQGTRLTVV.

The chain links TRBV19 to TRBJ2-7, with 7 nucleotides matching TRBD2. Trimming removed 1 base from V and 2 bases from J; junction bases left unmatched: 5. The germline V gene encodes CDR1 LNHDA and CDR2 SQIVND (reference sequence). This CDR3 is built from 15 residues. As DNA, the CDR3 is TGTGCCAGTAGTATAGGAGGGAGGGTGCCCTACGAGCAGTACTTC. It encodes CASSIGGRVPYEQYF.

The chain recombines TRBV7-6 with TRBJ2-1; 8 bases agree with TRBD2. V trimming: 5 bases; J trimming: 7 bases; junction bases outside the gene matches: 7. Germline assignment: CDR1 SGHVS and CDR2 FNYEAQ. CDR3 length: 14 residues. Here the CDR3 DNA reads TGTGCCAGCAGCATACCCGGGACTAGAAATGAGCAGTTCTTC. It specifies CASSIPGTRNEQFF.

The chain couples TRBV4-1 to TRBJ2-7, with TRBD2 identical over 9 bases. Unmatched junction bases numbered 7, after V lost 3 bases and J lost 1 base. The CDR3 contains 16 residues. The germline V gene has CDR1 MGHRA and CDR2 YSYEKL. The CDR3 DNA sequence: TGCGCCAGCAGCCACGCCGCTAGCGGGATGTCCTACGAGCAGTACTTC. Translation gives CASSHAASGMSYEQYF.

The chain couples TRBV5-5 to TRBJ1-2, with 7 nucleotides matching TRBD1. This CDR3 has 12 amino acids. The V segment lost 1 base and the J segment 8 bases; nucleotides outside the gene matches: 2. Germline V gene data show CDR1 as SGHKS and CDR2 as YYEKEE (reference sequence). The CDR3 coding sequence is TGTGCCAGCAGCTTGCAGGGGGGAGGCTACACCTTC. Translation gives CASSLQGGGYTF.

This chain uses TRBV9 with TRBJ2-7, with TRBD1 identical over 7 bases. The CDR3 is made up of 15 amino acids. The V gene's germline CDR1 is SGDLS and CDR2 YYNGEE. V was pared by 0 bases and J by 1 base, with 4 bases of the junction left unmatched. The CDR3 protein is CASSVGLGQSYEQYF. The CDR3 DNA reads TGTGCCAGCAGCGTAGGGTTGGGACAGTCCTACGAGCAGTACTTC. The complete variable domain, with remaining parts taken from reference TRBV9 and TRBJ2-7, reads DSGVTQTPKHLITATGQRVTLRCSPRSGDLSVYWYQQSLDQGLQFLIQYYNGEERAKGNILERFSAQQFPDLHSELNLSSLELGDSALYFCASSVGLGQSYEQYFGPGTRLTVT.

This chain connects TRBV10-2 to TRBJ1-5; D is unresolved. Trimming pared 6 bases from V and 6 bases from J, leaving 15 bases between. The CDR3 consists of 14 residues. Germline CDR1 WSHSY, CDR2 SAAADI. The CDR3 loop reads CASSPALGSQPQHF. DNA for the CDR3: TGCGCCAGCAGCCCGGCCCTAGGGAGTCAGCCCCAGCATTTT.

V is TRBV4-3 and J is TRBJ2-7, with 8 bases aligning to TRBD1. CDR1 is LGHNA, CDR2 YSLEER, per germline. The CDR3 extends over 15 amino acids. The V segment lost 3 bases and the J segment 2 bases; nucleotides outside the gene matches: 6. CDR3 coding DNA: TGCGCCAGCAGCCACGTGGAGACAGGGGCCTACGAGCAGTACTTC. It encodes CASSHVETGAYEQYF.

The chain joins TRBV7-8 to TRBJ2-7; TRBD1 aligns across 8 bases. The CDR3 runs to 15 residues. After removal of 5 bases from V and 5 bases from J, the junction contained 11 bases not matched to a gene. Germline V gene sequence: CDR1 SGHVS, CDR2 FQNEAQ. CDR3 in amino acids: CASSRPGQDLDEQYF. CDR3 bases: TGTGCCAGCAGCCGACCGGGACAGGATCTTGACGAGCAGTACTTC.

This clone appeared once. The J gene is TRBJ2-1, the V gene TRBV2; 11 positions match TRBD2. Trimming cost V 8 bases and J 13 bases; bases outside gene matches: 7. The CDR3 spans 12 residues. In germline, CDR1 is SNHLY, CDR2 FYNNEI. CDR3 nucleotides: TGTGCCAGCGGCTACACTAGCGGGAGCCAGTTCTTC. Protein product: CASGYTSGSQFF.

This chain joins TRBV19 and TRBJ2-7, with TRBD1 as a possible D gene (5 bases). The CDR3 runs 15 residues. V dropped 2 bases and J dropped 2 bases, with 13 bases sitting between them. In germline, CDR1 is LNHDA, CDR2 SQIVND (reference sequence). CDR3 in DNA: TGTGCCAGTAGTATATCAGGGATATTACCCTACGAGCAGTACTTC. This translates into CASSISGILPYEQYF.

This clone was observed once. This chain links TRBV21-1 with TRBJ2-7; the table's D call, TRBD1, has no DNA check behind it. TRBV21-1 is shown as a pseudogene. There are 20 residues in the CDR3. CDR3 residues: CANSKDRRQGTALYSYEQYF. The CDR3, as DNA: TGTGCCAACAGCAAAGATCGGAGACAGGGGACAGCCCTTTACTCCTACGAGCAGTACTTC.

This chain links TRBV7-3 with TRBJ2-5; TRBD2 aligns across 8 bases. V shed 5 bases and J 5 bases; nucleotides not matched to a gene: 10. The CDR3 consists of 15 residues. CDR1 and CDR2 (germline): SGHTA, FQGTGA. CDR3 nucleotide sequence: TGTGCCAGCAGCCCGGGAGCGGGGGTAGGGGAGACCCAGTACTTC. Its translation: CASSPGAGVGETQYF.

The CDR3 coding sequence is TGTGCCAGCTCACCACCGGGACAGGGGAGAGAGACCCAGTACTTC. It codes for CASSPPGQGRETQYF. The chain is built from TRBV18 and TRBJ2-5; 10 bases are shared with TRBD1. The CDR3 covers 15 residues. Germline CDR1 is KGHSH and CDR2 is LQKENI. V lost 0 bases to trimming and J lost 4 bases; unmatched junction nucleotides: 2.

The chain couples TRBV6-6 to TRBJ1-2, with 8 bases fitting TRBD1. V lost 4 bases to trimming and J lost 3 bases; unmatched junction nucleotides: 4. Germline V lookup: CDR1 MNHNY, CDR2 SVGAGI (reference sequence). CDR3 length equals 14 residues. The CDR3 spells CASSSDRVDYGYTF. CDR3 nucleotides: TGTGCCAGCAGTTCGGACAGGGTGGACTATGGCTACACCTTC.

CDR3 loop: CASIAVAKNIQYF. CDR3 DNA: TGTGCCAGCATCGCGGTAGCCAAAAACATTCAGTACTTC. The rearrangement uses TRBV2 and TRBJ2-4, with D hard to call. CDR1 and CDR2 from the germline V gene are SNHLY and FYNNEI. The CDR3 totals 13 residues. The V end lost 7 bases, the J end lost 0 bases, and 7 bases lay between the germline ends.

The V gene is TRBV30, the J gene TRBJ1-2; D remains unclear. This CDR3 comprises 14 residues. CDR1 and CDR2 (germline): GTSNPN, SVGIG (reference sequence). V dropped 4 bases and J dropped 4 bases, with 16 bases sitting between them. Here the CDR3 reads CAWNSGPRGYGYTF. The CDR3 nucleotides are TGTGCCTGGAACTCTGGGCCCCGGGGCTATGGCTACACCTTC. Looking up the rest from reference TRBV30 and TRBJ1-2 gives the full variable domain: SQTIHQWPATLVQPVGSPLSLECTVEGTSNPNLYWYRQAAGRGLQLLFYSVGIGQISSEVPQNLSASRPQDRQFILSSKKLLLSDSGFYLCAWNSGPRGYGYTFGSGTRLTVV.

CDR3 DNA: TGTGCCAGCAGCGTAGGAAATGAAGCAGGGGGCATTTCACCCCTCCACTTT. Translating it yields CASSVGNEAGGISPLHF. The chain has TRBV9 and TRBJ1-6; 8 bases align to TRBD1. The trim removed 0 bases at V and 9 bases at J, leaving 11 bases unmatched. Germline loops: CDR1 SGDLS, CDR2 YYNGEE. CDR3 size: 17 residues.

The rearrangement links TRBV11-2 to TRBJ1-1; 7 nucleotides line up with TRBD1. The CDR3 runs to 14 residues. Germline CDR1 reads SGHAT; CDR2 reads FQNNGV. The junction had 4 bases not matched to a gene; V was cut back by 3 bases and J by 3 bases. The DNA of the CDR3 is TGTGCCAGCAGCTTTAGCCAGGGGGACACTGAAGCTTTCTTT. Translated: CASSFSQGDTEAFF.

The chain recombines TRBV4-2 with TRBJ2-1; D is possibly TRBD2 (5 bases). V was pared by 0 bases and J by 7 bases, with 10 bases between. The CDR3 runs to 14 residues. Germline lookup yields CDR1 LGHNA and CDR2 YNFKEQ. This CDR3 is CASSQDKGANEQFF. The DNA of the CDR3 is TGTGCCAGCAGCCAAGATAAGGGAGCGAATGAGCAGTTCTTC.

In DNA form, the CDR3 reads TGTGCCAGCAGTGGGGGGGGATTTTTCTACAATGAGCAGTTCTTC. This sequence encodes CASSGGGFFYNEQFF. The genes are TRBV2 and TRBJ2-1; 7 nucleotides align to TRBD2. CDR3 length: 15 residues. The germline V gene encodes CDR1 SNHLY and CDR2 FYNNEI. After removal of 4 bases from V and 3 bases from J, the junction contained 6 bases not matched to a gene.

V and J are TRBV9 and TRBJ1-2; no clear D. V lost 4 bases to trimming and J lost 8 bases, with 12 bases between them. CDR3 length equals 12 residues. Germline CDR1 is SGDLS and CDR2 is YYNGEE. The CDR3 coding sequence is TGTGCCAGCAGCTCGGAGACGATGGGCTACACCTTC. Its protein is CASSSETMGYTF.